A single sample gave rise to the 26 T cell receptor beta chains below, sequenced in a study of cytomegalovirus exposure and HLA in healthy donors. The PCR employed 60 Vbeta primers together with 13 Jbeta primers. Method: immunoSEQ multiplex PCR; TCRdb's copy keeps in-frame clones and lacks some. The table shows more than 95,000 clones, with about 80% occurring only once. The sample consisted of PBMCs. Receptors were obtained from a woman between 40 and 50 years old in good health and CMV-seropositive.

This chain connects TRBV28 to TRBJ2-3; possibly TRBD2 for D (6 bases). Trimming took 6 bases from V and 2 from J, leaving 15 bases between them. Germline V gene sequence: CDR1 MDHEN, CDR2 SYDVKM. The CDR3 contains 15 residues. The CDR3 sequence is CASSSGLRTTDTQYF. For the CDR3, the DNA is TGTGCCAGCAGCTCGGGACTTCGAACCACAGATACGCAGTATTTT.

This chain uses TRBV7-2 with TRBJ2-3, with 14 positions matching TRBD2. This CDR3 spans 17 amino acids. Germline values: CDR1 SGHTA, CDR2 FQGNSA. The V segment lost 5 bases and the J segment 4 bases; nucleotides outside the gene matches: 8. For the CDR3, the DNA is TGTGCCAGCAGCACCCGACTAGCGGGAGGGGGGTCAGATACGCAGTATTTT. Encoded protein: CASSTRLAGGGSDTQYF.

The gene calls are TRBV6-1 and TRBJ1-2, with TRBD1 as a possible D gene (5 bases). The CDR3 has 14 residues. The V and J ends lost 5 bases and 0 bases respectively, with 10 bases between them. Germline-derived CDR1 and CDR2 are MNHNS and SASEGT. In nucleotides, the CDR3 is TGTGCCAGCAGTACGGGGGGAACTAACTATGGCTACACCTTC. This codes for CASSTGGTNYGYTF.

The gene calls are TRBV29-1 and TRBJ2-1; 7 bases map to TRBD2. The CDR3 contains 12 residues. From germline, CDR1 is SQVTM and CDR2 ANQGSEA. V shed 6 bases and J 6 bases; nucleotides not matched to a gene: 5. The CDR3 here is CSVAREANEQFF. Written as DNA, the CDR3 is TGCAGCGTCGCCCGGGAGGCCAATGAGCAGTTCTTC.

V and J are TRBV9 and TRBJ1-1, with D hard to call. The germline CDR1 and CDR2 sequences are SGDLS and YYNGEE. V was pared by 1 base and J by 6 bases, with 10 bases between. The CDR3 is 13 amino acids. The CDR3: CASSVTEGAEAFF. The CDR3 DNA follows: TGTGCCAGCAGCGTAACCGAGGGCGCTGAAGCTTTCTTT. Variable domain in full (rest from reference TRBV9 and TRBJ1-1): DSGVTQTPKHLITATGQRVTLRCSPRSGDLSVYWYQQSLDQGLQFLIQYYNGEERAKGNILERFSAQQFPDLHSELNLSSLELGDSALYFCASSVTEGAEAFFGQGTRLTVV.

The chain carries TRBV30 and TRBJ2-7, with 10 bases that match TRBD1. The CDR3 spans 13 residues. Germline assignment: CDR1 GTSNPN and CDR2 SVGIG (reference sequence). J gave up 5 bases and V 0 bases, and 1 base lay outside the gene matches. The CDR3 protein is CAWSVGTGDEQYF. CDR3 sequence (DNA): TGTGCCTGGAGTGTAGGGACAGGGGACGAGCAGTACTTC.

This clone was observed once. This chain links TRBV28 with TRBJ2-7, with D tentatively TRBD1 (5 bases). CDR1 MDHEN and CDR2 SYDVKM come from the germline V gene. The V gene lost 2 bases and the J gene lost 5 bases, with 19 bases spanning the gap. The CDR3 length is 16 residues. CDR3 in DNA: TGTGCCAGCAGTTTACGCACAGTGATCCCCAGGGACGAGCAGTACTTC. Translation gives CASSLRTVIPRDEQYF.

This clone turned up a few times. The chain recombines TRBV30 with TRBJ1-1; no clear D. CDR1 GTSNPN and CDR2 SVGIG come from the germline V gene (reference sequence). V gave up 0 bases and J gave up 1 base, with 6 bases separating them. This CDR3 contains 13 residues. The CDR3 DNA reads as TGTGCCTGGAGTGTACCAGGGAACACTGAAGCTTTCTTT. This gives the protein CAWSVPGNTEAFF.

The rearrangement uses TRBV30 and TRBJ1-5, with D tentatively TRBD1 (6 bases). Germline V gene lookup returns CDR1 GTSNPN and CDR2 SVGIG (reference sequence). The CDR3 has 12 residues. Trimming shortened V by 3 bases and J by 4 bases, and 7 bases separated the two germline ends. The chain's CDR3 is CAWSDRNQPQHF. The CDR3 nucleotides read TGTGCCTGGAGCGACAGGAATCAGCCCCAGCATTTT.

The rearrangement uses TRBV18 and TRBJ2-1; 10 nucleotides match TRBD2. The V and J ends lost 5 bases and 6 bases, in that order; junction bases with no gene match: 4. The CDR3 covers 14 residues. Germline CDR1 is KGHSH and CDR2 is LQKENI. The CDR3 region has the DNA TGTGCCAGCTCAGCTAGCGGGAGCCCCAATGAGCAGTTCTTC. Encoded protein: CASSASGSPNEQFF.

The rearrangement joins TRBV11-2 to TRBJ2-5; TRBD2 is a possible D gene (6 bases). CDR1 and CDR2 from the germline V gene are SGHAT and FQNNGV. This CDR3 comprises 15 residues. V was shortened by 1 base and J by 5 bases, with 14 bases between the two germline ends. The CDR3 is CASSLGSSGWETQYF. In DNA form, the CDR3 reads TGTGCCAGCAGCTTAGGGTCCAGCGGGTGGGAGACCCAGTACTTC. Complete variable domain (other parts from reference TRBV11-2 and TRBJ2-5): EAGVAQSPRYKIIEKRQSVAFWCNPISGHATLYWYQQILGQGPKLLIQFQNNGVVDDSQLPKDRFSAERLKGVDSTLKIQPAKLEDSAVYLCASSLGSSGWETQYFGPGTRLLVL.

V is TRBV19 and J is TRBJ2-3; 15 bases fit TRBD2. V lost 3 bases to trimming and J lost 4 bases; unmatched junction nucleotides: 5. The germline gives CDR1 LNHDA, CDR2 SQIVND (reference sequence). The CDR3 is 17 residues long. The CDR3 loop reads CASSIYGLAGGPDTQYF. In nucleotides, the CDR3 is TGTGCCAGTAGTATCTATGGACTAGCGGGAGGGCCAGATACGCAGTATTTT.

The V call is TRBV18, the J call TRBJ1-5; D might be TRBD1 (5 bases). In germline, CDR1 is KGHSH, CDR2 LQKENI. V lost 3 bases to trimming and J lost 3 bases, with 9 bases between them. The CDR3 consists of 14 residues. The CDR3 protein is CASSPGGHNQPQHF. CDR3 DNA sequence: TGTGCCAGCTCACCCGGGGGTCACAATCAGCCCCAGCATTTT.

This chain links TRBV5-1 with TRBJ2-5; 7 nucleotides line up with TRBD1. This CDR3 is 13 amino acids long. Germline values: CDR1 SGHRS, CDR2 YFSETQ. The V and J ends lost 2 bases and 3 bases, in that order; junction bases with no gene match: 1. CDR3 loop: CASSFGTEETQYF. DNA for the CDR3: TGCGCCAGCAGCTTCGGGACAGAAGAGACCCAGTACTTC.

This clone was picked up a small number of times. This chain links TRBV2 with TRBJ2-5, with D possibly TRBD2 on 5 matching bases. This CDR3 comprises 16 residues. Trimming pared 7 bases from V and 0 bases from J, leaving 18 bases between. Germline lookup yields CDR1 SNHLY and CDR2 FYNNEI. The CDR3 DNA is TGTGCCAGCACGGGTGGTGCATCGGAGGACCAAGAGACCCAGTACTTC. Translation gives CASTGGASEDQETQYF.

This clone is a singleton in its sample. The chain recombines TRBV19 with TRBJ2-7; a possible D gene is TRBD1 (5 bases). CDR3 length: 14 residues. In germline, CDR1 is LNHDA, CDR2 SQIVND (reference sequence). V lost 2 bases, J lost 1 base, and 9 bases lay in between. The CDR3 DNA is TGTGCCAGTAGTATACAGGGTCTTTCCTACGAGCAGTACTTC. Translation gives CASSIQGLSYEQYF.

V and J are TRBV7-8 and TRBJ2-7; 9 bases line up with TRBD1. V lost 4 bases and J lost 0; bases outside the gene matches: 10. This CDR3 has 17 residues. Germline V lookup: CDR1 SGHVS, CDR2 FQNEAQ. CDR3 nucleotides: TGTGCCAGCAGCTCCCCCCGGAGGGACAGGGTCTCCTACGAGCAGTACTTC. This codes for CASSSPRRDRVSYEQYF.

This chain connects TRBV29-1 to TRBJ2-3; TRBD2 matches at 11 bases. After removal of 7 bases from V and 2 bases from J, the junction contained 8 bases not matched to a gene. CDR3 length: 15 residues. Germline V CDR1 and CDR2: SQVTM, ANQGSEA. CDR3 bases: TGCAGCGGGCTCGGGACTAGCGGTGACACAGATACGCAGTATTTT. Translated: CSGLGTSGDTDTQYF.

This chain links TRBV5-1 with TRBJ2-7; D perhaps matches TRBD2 (6 bases). The CDR3 is 14 amino acids. V was trimmed by 3 bases and J by 2 bases, leaving 12 bases between them. CDR1 and CDR2 from the germline V gene are SGHRS and YFSETQ. CDR3 DNA sequence: TGCGCCAGCAGCTCGGAGGGGCAGCCCTACGAGCAGTACTTC. Translation gives CASSSEGQPYEQYF.

The chain uses TRBV6-5 and TRBJ1-1; tentatively, D is TRBD1 (6 bases). Germline V gives CDR1 MNHEY, CDR2 SVGAGI. V lost 6 bases and J lost 0, with 8 bases in between. The CDR3 consists of 13 residues. The CDR3: CASSRTVNTEAFF. The CDR3 bases are TGTGCCAGCAGCCGGACAGTGAACACTGAAGCTTTCTTT.

Written as DNA, the CDR3 is TGCGCCAGCAGCTCCTGGACAGGGGGTACAGATACGCAGTATTTT. Translating it yields CASSSWTGGTDTQYF. The gene calls are TRBV5-1 and TRBJ2-3; 10 bases line up with TRBD1. The V gene's germline CDR1 is SGHRS and CDR2 YFSETQ. Trimming took 3 bases from V and 3 from J; bases not matched to a gene: 4. CDR3 length equals 15 residues. Supplemented by reference TRBV5-1 and TRBJ2-3, the full variable domain reads KAGVTQTPRYLIKTRGQQVTLSCSPISGHRSVSWYQQTPGQGLQFLFEYFSETQRNKGNFPGRFSGRQFSNSRSEMNVSTLELGDSALYLCASSSWTGGTDTQYFGPGTRLTVL.

The chain recombines TRBV9 with TRBJ2-1; 8 nucleotides line up with TRBD2. Germline CDR1 and CDR2: SGDLS and YYNGEE. This CDR3 contains 18 residues. After removal of 4 bases from V and 6 bases from J, the junction contained 18 bases not matched to a gene. Written as DNA, the CDR3 is TGTGCCAGCAGCATGACTAGCGCGGGGCATCTCGGGGGCAATGAGCAGTTCTTC. Its translation: CASSMTSAGHLGGNEQFF.

V is TRBV6-7 and J is TRBJ2-1; 8 bases align to TRBD2. TRBV6-7 is noted as an ORF with a role that remains uncertain. Germline trimming cut 4 bases from V and 7 bases from J; bases unmatched to any gene: 6. The CDR3 covers 14 residues. CDR3 coding DNA: TGTGCCAGCAGTTGGCTAGCGGGCCCTAATGAGCAGTTCTTC. Residues: CASSWLAGPNEQFF.

The chain employs TRBV19 and TRBJ2-2; a possible D gene is TRBD1 (6 bases). Trimming took 6 bases from V and 0 from J, leaving 11 bases between them. This CDR3 is 15 amino acids long. The V gene's germline CDR1 is LNHDA and CDR2 SQIVND (reference sequence). CDR3 sequence reads: CASRDGGANTGELFF. CDR3 nucleotide sequence: TGTGCCAGTAGGGATGGGGGCGCGAACACCGGGGAGCTGTTTTTT.

This chain joins TRBV5-5 and TRBJ2-2; 8 bases line up with TRBD2. V trimming: 2 bases; J trimming: 7 bases; junction bases outside the gene matches: 10. Germline V CDR1 and CDR2: SGHKS, YYEKEE (reference sequence). CDR3 length: 16 residues. The CDR3 DNA reads TGTGCCAGCAGCTTCGGTGCGGGAGGCCCACTCGGGGAGCTGTTTTTT. Translation: CASSFGAGGPLGELFF.

The V and J genes are TRBV19 and TRBJ1-5; no clear D. Deletions cut 3 bases from V and 1 base from J, with 13 bases between. The germline gives CDR1 LNHDA, CDR2 SQIVND (reference sequence). The CDR3 spans 16 residues. CDR3 sequence reads: CASSMRGGFSNQPQHF. In DNA, the CDR3 is TGTGCCAGTAGTATGCGGGGAGGGTTCAGCAATCAGCCCCAGCATTTT.